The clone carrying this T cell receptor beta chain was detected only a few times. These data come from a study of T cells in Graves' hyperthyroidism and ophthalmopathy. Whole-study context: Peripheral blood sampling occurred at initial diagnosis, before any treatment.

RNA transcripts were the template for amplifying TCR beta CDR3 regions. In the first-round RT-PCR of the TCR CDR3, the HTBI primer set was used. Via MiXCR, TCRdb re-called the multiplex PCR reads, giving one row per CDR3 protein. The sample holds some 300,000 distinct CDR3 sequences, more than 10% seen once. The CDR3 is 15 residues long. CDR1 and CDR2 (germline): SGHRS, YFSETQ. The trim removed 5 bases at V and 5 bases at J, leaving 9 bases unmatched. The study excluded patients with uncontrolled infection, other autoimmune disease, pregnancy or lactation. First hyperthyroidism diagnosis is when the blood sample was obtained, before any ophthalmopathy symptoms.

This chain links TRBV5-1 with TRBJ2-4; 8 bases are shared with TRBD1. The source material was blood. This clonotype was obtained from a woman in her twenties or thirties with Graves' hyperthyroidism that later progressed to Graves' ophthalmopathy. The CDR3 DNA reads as TGCGCCAGCAGTGTTCCTACAGGGGGAGAAAACATTCAGTACTTC. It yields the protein CASSVPTGGENIQYF. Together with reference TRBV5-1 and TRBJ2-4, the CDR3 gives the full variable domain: KAGVTQTPRYLIKTRGQQVTLSCSPISGHRSVSWYQQTPGQGLQFLFEYFSETQRNKGNFPGRFSGRQFSNSRSEMNVSTLELGDSALYLCASSVPTGGENIQYFGAGTRLSVL.